Listed below are T cell receptor beta chains from one sample, sequenced in a study of breast tumors, draining lymph nodes, adjacent tissues. TCRdb itself ran the multiplex PCR reads through MiXCR, one entry per CDR3 protein. The table lists about 180,000 distinct CDR3 sequences, around a third of them singletons, with around 4% in the top ten. Sequences were obtained from axillary lymph node tissue. These receptor sequences come from a female donor with breast cancer. Some clones in this sample may be carry-over from other donors' samples. The CDR3 runs from the conserved cysteine through the conserved F or W. Fields, in order: D gene, J gene, clone size, V gene, CDR3 protein, CDR3 DNA. The D gene is left open where the match is weak. Clone size appears in some rows only: once, few, many, or a class for an expanded clone.

>TRBD1|TRBJ2-5|many|TRBV18
CASSPNRGQETQYF
TGTGCCAGCTCACCTAACAGGGGTCAAGAGACCCAGTACTTC
>NA|TRBJ1-5|many|TRBV7-8
CASSLDDRSNQPQHF
TGTGCCAGCAGCTTAGACGACAGGAGCAATCAGCCCCAGCATTTT
>TRBD1|TRBJ2-3|many|TRBV5-1
CASSWAGTGGRDTQYF
TGCGCCAGCAGCTGGGCCGGGACAGGGGGTAGGGATACGCAGTATTTT
>NA|TRBJ1-1|NA|TRBV19
CASSTQTYAEAFF
TGTGCCAGTAGTACGCAAACATATGCTGAAGCTTTCTTT
>NA|TRBJ2-1|many|TRBV3-1
CASSQVFRHAPEQFF
TGTGCCAGCAGCCAAGTTTTCCGACACGCCCCTGAGCAGTTCTTC
>TRBD1|TRBJ2-7|many|TRBV11-2
CASSYLQGLVGEQYF
TGTGCCAGCAGCTACTTACAGGGGCTCGTAGGGGAGCAGTACTTC
>TRBD2|TRBJ2-3|many|TRBV20-1
CSARDTSGGVGTQYF
TGCAGTGCTAGAGACACTAGCGGGGGCGTGGGTACGCAGTATTTT
>NA|TRBJ1-1|few|TRBV5-1
CASSFGANTEAFF
TGCGCCAGCAGCTTCGGGGCGAACACTGAAGCTTTCTTT
>TRBD2|TRBJ2-7|NA|TRBV5-1
CASSHSGGDEQYF
TGCGCCAGCAGCCATAGCGGGGGGGACGAGCAGTACTTC
>TRBD1|TRBJ1-2|NA|TRBV20-1
CSARGQGGYGYTF
TGCAGTGCTCGCGGACAGGGTGGCTATGGCTACACCTTC
>NA|TRBJ1-2|many|TRBV20-1
CSSDRTYGYTF
TGCAGTTCGGACAGAACCTATGGCTACACCTTC
>TRBD2|TRBJ2-1|NA|TRBV6-2/TRBV6-3
CATGGGATYNEQFF
TGTGCCACGGGCGGGGGGGCAACCTACAATGAGCAGTTCTTC
>TRBD1|TRBJ2-4|NA|TRBV19
CASSLSDRRWGLAKNIQYF
TGTGCCAGTAGTCTCTCGGACAGGCGGTGGGGGCTAGCCAAAAACATTCAGTACTTC
>NA|TRBJ1-5|NA|TRBV14
CASSQVDWGDF
TGTGCCAGCAGCCAAGTGGATTGGGGGGATTTT
>NA|TRBJ1-2|NA|TRBV18
CACSPEGEASHTF
TGTGCCTGCTCACCGGAGGGGGAGGCCAGCCACACCTTC
>NA|TRBJ2-1|NA|TRBV2
CASSEELDYSYNEQFF
TGTGCCAGCAGTGAAGAATTGGACTACTCCTACAATGAGCAGTTCTTC
>TRBD2|TRBJ2-7|many|TRBV3-1
CASSLAGGPVEQYF
TGTGCCAGCAGCTTAGCGGGAGGGCCGGTTGAGCAGTACTTC
>NA|TRBJ1-1|few|TRBV4-1
CASSPIRTRTTEAFF
TGCGCCAGCAGCCCTATTCGGACCAGGACCACTGAAGCTTTCTTT
>NA|TRBJ2-7|many|TRBV27
CASSFGQAYEQYF
TGTGCCAGCAGTTTCGGGCAGGCCTACGAGCAGTACTTC
>TRBD1|TRBJ1-2|NA|TRBV29-1
CSVVKEGASYGYTF
TGCAGCGTCGTTAAGGAGGGGGCGAGCTATGGCTACACCTTC
>TRBD1|TRBJ1-2|many|TRBV7-2
CASSPDREYGYTF
TGTGCCAGCAGCCCGGACAGGGAATATGGCTACACCTTC
>TRBD1|TRBJ1-5|NA|TRBV7-2
CASSLGAATPQETGDNQPQHF
TGTGCCAGCAGCTTAGGGGCAGCGACCCCCCAAGAGACAGGGGATAATCAGCCCCAGCATTTT
>TRBD2|TRBJ2-1|many|TRBV7-2
CASSSGLAGAGF
TGTGCCAGCAGCTCGGGACTAGCGGGAGCTGGGTTC
>TRBD2|TRBJ2-3|many|TRBV6-4
CASSRLAGGTDTQYF
TGTGCCAGCAGCAGACTAGCGGGGGGCACAGATACGCAGTATTTT
>NA|TRBJ1-4|NA|TRBV20-1
CSARGVGTDEKLFF
TGCAGTGCTAGAGGTGTCGGCACAGATGAAAAACTGTTTTTT
>TRBD1|TRBJ2-4|NA|TRBV29-1
CSVGDRLNIQYF
TGCAGCGTCGGGGACAGGTTGAACATTCAGTACTTC
>TRBD2|TRBJ2-1|many|TRBV7-3
CASSSGTSGLQFF
TGTGCCAGCAGCTCTGGGACTAGCGGACTGCAGTTCTTC
>NA|TRBJ2-3|many|TRBV24-1
CATSEGTRDTQYF
TGTGCCACCTCGGAAGGGACAAGAGATACGCAGTATTTT
>TRBD1|TRBJ1-2|NA|TRBV15
CATSREFGTGGANYGSTF
TGTGCCACCAGCAGAGAGTTTGGGACAGGGGGGGCTAACTATGGCTCCACCTTC
>TRBD2|TRBJ2-2|many|TRBV7-3
CASRRAGGATGELFF
TGTGCCAGCCGAAGGGCGGGGGGGGCTACCGGGGAGCTGTTTTTT
>NA|TRBJ1-2|many|TRBV6-1
CASSENLLYGYTF
TGTGCCAGCAGTGAAAATTTGTTGTATGGCTACACCTTC
>TRBD1|TRBJ2-7|many|TRBV6-5
CASSYSTQGHEQYF
TGTGCCAGCAGTTACTCGACACAGGGGCACGAGCAGTACTTC
>NA|TRBJ1-3|many|TRBV7-8
CASSPQGLSGNTIYF
TGTGCCAGCAGCCCTCAGGGCCTCTCTGGAAACACCATATATTTT
>NA|TRBJ1-6|many|TRBV19
CASSTTGDILSSPLHF
TGTGCCAGTAGTACCACGGGGGACATCTTAAGTTCACCCCTCCACTTT
>NA|TRBJ2-2|many|TRBV19
CASRKRGTGELFF
TGTGCCAGTAGAAAAAGGGGCACCGGGGAGCTGTTTTTT
>TRBD2|TRBJ2-1|NA|TRBV11-2
CASSLHWEGEFF
TGTGCCAGCAGCCTCCACTGGGAGGGAGAGTTCTTC
>NA|TRBJ2-7|many|TRBV5-1
CASSSPRDGKYF
TGCGCCAGCAGCTCCCCTCGGGACGGGAAGTACTTC
>TRBD1|TRBJ2-5|NA|TRBV24-1
CATSDPAQGYQETQYF
TGTGCCACCAGTGATCCGGCACAGGGGTACCAAGAGACCCAGTACTTC
>TRBD2|TRBJ2-1|many|TRBV20-1
CSAIPPTSSYYNEQFF
TGCAGTGCTATACCCCCGACTAGCTCGTACTACAATGAGCAGTTCTTC
>NA|TRBJ2-3|many|TRBV27
CASSLSPGNTQYF
TGTGCCAGCAGTTTATCCCCCGGGAATACGCAGTATTTT
>NA|TRBJ1-5|few|TRBV7-6
CASSLATGYDSNQPQHF
TGTGCCAGCAGCTTAGCTACAGGCTATGATAGCAATCAGCCCCAGCATTTT
>NA|TRBJ1-6|many|TRBV5-1
CASSLAGSSYNSPLHF
TGCGCCAGCAGCTTGGCCGGCAGCTCCTATAATTCACCCCTCCACTTT
>NA|TRBJ1-5|many|TRBV6-5
CASSSQGIGNQPQHF
TGTGCCAGCAGCTCACAGGGAATCGGCAATCAGCCCCAGCATTTT
>TRBD2|TRBJ2-5|many|TRBV29-1
CSAWTSGGFQETQYF
TGCAGCGCGTGGACTAGCGGGGGTTTCCAAGAGACCCAGTACTTC
>NA|TRBJ1-1|NA|TRBV12-3/TRBV12-4
CASRSDNFRGNTEAFF
TGTGCCAGCCGAAGTGACAATTTTCGGGGAAACACTGAAGCTTTCTTT
>NA|TRBJ2-2|many|TRBV6-1
CASRSRRDTGELFF
TGTGCCAGCAGGTCTAGGCGGGACACCGGGGAGCTGTTTTTT
>NA|TRBJ2-3|many|TRBV5-5
CASSLGTTTESTDTQYF
TGTGCCAGCAGCTTGGGTACCACGACTGAAAGCACAGATACGCAGTATTTT
>TRBD2|TRBJ2-5|few|TRBV19
CASAVGGLAGLQETQSF
TGTGCCAGTGCGGTTGGGGGACTAGCGGGATTACAAGAGACCCAGTCCTTC
>NA|TRBJ2-3|many|TRBV6-1
CASSERGAGDTQYF
TGTGCCAGCAGTGAAAGGGGGGCCGGAGATACGCAGTATTTT
>TRBD1|TRBJ1-5|many|TRBV6-1
CASNLGQGNQPQHF
TGTGCCAGCAATCTAGGACAGGGCAATCAGCCCCAGCATTTT
>NA|TRBJ2-2|NA|TRBV5-1
CASSFRGLSGGELFF
TGCGCCAGCAGCTTCCGCGGCTTATCAGGGGGGGAGCTGTTTTTT
>NA|TRBJ1-5|NA|TRBV27
CASSAAAGPLPQHF
TGTGCCAGCAGCGCGGCTGCCGGCCCCCTGCCCCAGCATTTT
>NA|TRBJ1-6|NA|TRBV6-9
CASSYSCPIRDNSPLHF
TGTGCCAGCAGTTATTCGTGTCCTATCAGGGATAATTCACCCCTCCACTTT